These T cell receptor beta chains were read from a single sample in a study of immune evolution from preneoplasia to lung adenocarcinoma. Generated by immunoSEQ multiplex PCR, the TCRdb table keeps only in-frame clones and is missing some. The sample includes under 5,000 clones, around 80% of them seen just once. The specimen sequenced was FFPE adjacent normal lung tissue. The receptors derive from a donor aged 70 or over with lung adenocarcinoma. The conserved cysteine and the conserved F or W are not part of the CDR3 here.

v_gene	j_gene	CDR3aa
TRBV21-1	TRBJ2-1	ASSTPGAEPTYNEQF
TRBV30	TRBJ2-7	AWSLGEQY
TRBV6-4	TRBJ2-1	ASSGLAGGDEQF
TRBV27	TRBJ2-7	ASSFGAGQAYEQY
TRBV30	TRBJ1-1	AWSGQGVSTF
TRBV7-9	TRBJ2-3	ASSGRTGSTDTQY
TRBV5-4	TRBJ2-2	ASSAGTSRRSELF
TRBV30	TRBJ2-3	ACLRAYRTDTQY
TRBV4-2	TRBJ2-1	ASSQEGTGIYNEQF
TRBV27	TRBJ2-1	ASSLSRQTYNEQF
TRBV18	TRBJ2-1	ATDNGYNEQF
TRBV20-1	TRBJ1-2	SARMGEGYT
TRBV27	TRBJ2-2	ASSLLGTGLTGELF
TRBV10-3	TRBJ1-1	AISPGGWDTEAF
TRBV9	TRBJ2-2	ASSVGIGSYTGELF
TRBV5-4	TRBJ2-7	ASRIQGAAEQY
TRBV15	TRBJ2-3	ATSRGLASTSSTDTQY
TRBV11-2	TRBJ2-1	ASSSRGSSGEQF
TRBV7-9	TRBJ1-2	ASSLQENYGYT
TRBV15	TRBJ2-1	ATSRGLSLTYNEQF
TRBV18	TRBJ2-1	ASSPFGTSGRKEQF
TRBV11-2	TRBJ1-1	ASSLDTTEAF
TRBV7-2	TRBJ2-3	ASSPDSLGTDTQY
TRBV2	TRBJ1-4	ASSEASGSVGKLF
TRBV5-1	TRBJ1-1	ASSLEGQNTEAF
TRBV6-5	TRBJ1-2	ASSYGGGYT
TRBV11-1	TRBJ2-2	ASSIRETGELF
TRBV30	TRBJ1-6	AWITPGHYNSPLH
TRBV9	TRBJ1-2	ASSVGPGQVHT
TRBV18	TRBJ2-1	ASSPRGNEGNEQF
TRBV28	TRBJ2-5	ASSPPGLAQETQY
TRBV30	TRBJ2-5	AWSRLAGSQETQY
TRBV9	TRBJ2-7	ASSVSAGFSYEQY
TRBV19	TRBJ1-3	ASSPSSGNTIY
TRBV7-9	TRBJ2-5	ASSFGLAGGAETQY